The entry below gives a single TCR beta chain sequence along with its context. Antigen: not known. Profiled with immunoSEQ multiplex PCR; TCRdb holds only in-frame clones, not every one. The sample consists of tens of thousands of clones, 70% to 90% of them appearing once. These data belong to a study of OX40 agonist ivuxolimab in advanced cancers. Study-level background: A male proportion of 82.7% was recorded, with mean age about 54 years and range roughly 23 to 79. General study results and limits: Low normalized clonal expansion also occurred in some nonresponding patients.

Patients were ruled out by autoimmune disease history or systemic immunosuppression. Sampled blood was obtained at baseline, cycle 4 day 1, and cycle 7 day 1. With 5 bases removed from V and 2 bases from J, the gap between germline ends came to 8 bases. The germline V gene has CDR1 SGHTA and CDR2 FQGTGA. This CDR3 is built from 13 residues. This clonotype was obtained from an adult with an advanced solid tumor such as melanoma, head and neck, liver or kidney cancer. This sequence joins TRBV7-3 and TRBJ2-3, with D possibly matching TRBD1 (6 bases). This specimen consisted of CD4+ or CD8+ T cells sorted from blood, obtained in a trial of the OX40 agonist ivuxolimab. CDR3: CASSPGATDTQYF. The CDR3 region has the DNA TGTGCCAGCAGCCCAGGGGCCACAGATACGCAGTATTTT. Looking up the rest from reference TRBV7-3 and TRBJ2-3 gives the full variable domain: GAGVSQTPSNKVTEKGKYVELRCDPISGHTALYWYRQSLGQGPEFLIYFQGTGAADDSGLPNDRFFAVRPEGSVSTLKIQRTERGDSAVYLCASSPGATDTQYFGPGTRLTVL.